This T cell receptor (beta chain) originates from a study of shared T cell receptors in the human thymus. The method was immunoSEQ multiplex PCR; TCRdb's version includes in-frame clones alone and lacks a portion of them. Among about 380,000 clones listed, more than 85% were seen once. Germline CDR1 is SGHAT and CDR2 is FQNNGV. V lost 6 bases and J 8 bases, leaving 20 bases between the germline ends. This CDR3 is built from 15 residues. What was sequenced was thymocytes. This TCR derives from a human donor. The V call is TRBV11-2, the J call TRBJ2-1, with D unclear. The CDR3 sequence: CASSRSRAIPDEQFF. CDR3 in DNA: TGTGCCAGCAGTCGTTCAAGGGCCATCCCTGATGAGCAGTTCTTC.